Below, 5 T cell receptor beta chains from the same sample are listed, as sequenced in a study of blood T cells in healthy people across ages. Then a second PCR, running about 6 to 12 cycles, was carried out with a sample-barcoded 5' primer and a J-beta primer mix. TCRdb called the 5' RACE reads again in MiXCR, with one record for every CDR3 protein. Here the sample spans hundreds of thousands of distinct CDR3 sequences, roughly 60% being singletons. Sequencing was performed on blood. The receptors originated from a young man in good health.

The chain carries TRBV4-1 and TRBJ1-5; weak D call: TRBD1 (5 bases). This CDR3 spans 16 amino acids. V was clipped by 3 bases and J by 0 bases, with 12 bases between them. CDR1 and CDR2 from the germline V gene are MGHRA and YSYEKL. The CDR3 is CASSQDAGFSNQPQHF. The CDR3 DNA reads TGCGCCAGCAGCCAGGATGCAGGGTTTAGCAATCAGCCCCAGCATTTT.

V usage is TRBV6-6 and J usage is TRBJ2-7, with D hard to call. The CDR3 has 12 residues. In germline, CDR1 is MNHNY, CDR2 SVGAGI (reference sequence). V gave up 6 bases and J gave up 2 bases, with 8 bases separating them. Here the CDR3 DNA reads TGTGCCAGCAGGGGCCAAACCTACGAGCAGTACTTC. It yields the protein CASRGQTYEQYF.

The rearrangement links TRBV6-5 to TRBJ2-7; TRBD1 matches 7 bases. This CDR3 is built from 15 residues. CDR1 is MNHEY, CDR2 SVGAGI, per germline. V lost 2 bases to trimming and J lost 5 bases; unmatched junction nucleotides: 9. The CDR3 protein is CASSYARGLLDEQYF. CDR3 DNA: TGTGCCAGCAGTTACGCAAGGGGGCTCTTGGACGAGCAGTACTTC.

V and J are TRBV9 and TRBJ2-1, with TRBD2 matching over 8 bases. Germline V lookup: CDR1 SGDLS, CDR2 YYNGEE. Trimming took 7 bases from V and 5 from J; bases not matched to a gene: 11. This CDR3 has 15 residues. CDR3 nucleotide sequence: TGTGCCAGCCGGAGAGCGGGGGCGGCCCACAATGAGCAGTTCTTC. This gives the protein CASRRAGAAHNEQFF.

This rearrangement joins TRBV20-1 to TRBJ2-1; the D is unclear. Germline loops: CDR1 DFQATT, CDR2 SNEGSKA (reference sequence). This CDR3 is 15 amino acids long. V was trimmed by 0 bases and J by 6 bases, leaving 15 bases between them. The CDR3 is CSARDAARASNEQFF. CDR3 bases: TGCAGTGCTAGAGATGCGGCTAGAGCGTCCAATGAGCAGTTCTTC.